These 25 T cell receptor beta chains share one sample of origin, sequenced in a study of blood T cells in healthy people across ages (dated by TCRdb to between 2014 and 2017). The protocol used for the library was 5' RACE. The data were produced on an Illumina HiSeq 2500. A second PCR of roughly 7 to 11 cycles was run with a J-beta primer mix and a sample-barcoded 5' primer. In-frame beta chains were kept once TCRdb had trimmed the public reads at Q25 with fastp and called clones with MiXCR. Rows are unified per CDR3 protein, each entry keeping the most common DNA and genes. This sample is represented by 1.5 million to 2 million distinct CDR3 sequences; 49% of them were singletons. The top ten clonotypes cover less than 2.5% of the sample. The sequencing sample was made of blood. The source is a woman aged 40 to 50 in good health.

This clonotype was picked up a small number of times. This chain joins TRBV15 and TRBJ2-3; 9 nucleotides agree with TRBD2. The junction had 14 bases not matched to a gene; V was cut back by 4 bases and J by 6 bases. Germline V gene data show CDR1 as LNHNV and CDR2 as YYDKDF (reference sequence). This CDR3 is built from 17 residues. Here the CDR3 DNA reads TGTGCCACCAGCAACTTAGCGGGGGACTTGGTTTTTGATACGCAGTATTTT. It translates to CATSNLAGDLVFDTQYF.

There are a few counts of this clonotype. The chain joins TRBV2 to TRBJ2-1, with D possibly being TRBD1 or TRBD2 (7 bases each). Between the trimmed V and J ends, which lost 7 bases and 5 bases, there was a span of 12 bases. The CDR3 length is 13 residues. The germline V gene has CDR1 SNHLY and CDR2 FYNNEI. The CDR3, as DNA: TGTGCCAGCAAACAGGGGAGGGACAATGAGCAGTTCTTC. Its protein product is CASKQGRDNEQFF.

This clonotype was observed a handful of times. The chain has TRBV7-9 and TRBJ2-7; 9 bases are a match to TRBD1. Germline V gives CDR1 SEHNR, CDR2 FQNEAQ (reference sequence). The CDR3 sequence is 17 residues long. V dropped 4 bases and J dropped 2; count of bases not matched to a gene: 12. The CDR3 reads CASSSTGQGLYTYEQYF. CDR3 bases: TGTGCCAGCAGCTCCACGGGACAGGGCCTTTACACCTACGAGCAGTACTTC.

This clonotype was detected only once. This chain uses TRBV6-1 with TRBJ2-5; D gene uncertain. The last part of the DNA fits TRBJ2-7 better; the J call may be wrong. CDR3 length equals 13 residues. Germline V lookup: CDR1 MNHNS, CDR2 SASEGT. The CDR3 coding sequence is TGTGCCGGATCGTTTAGAAACCACTACGAGCAGTACTTC. It specifies CAGSFRNHYEQYF.

This clonotype was seen once. The genes are TRBV7-2 and TRBJ2-5; D may be TRBD1 (6 bases). Germline V lookup: CDR1 SGHTA, CDR2 FQGNSA. V dropped 3 bases and J dropped 4 bases, with 15 bases sitting between them. The CDR3 totals 15 residues. CDR3 nucleotide sequence: TGTGCCAGCAGCTTTCAGACAGGACGAAGAGAGACCCAGTACTTC. Translation gives CASSFQTGRRETQYF.

The chain links TRBV25-1 to TRBJ1-2, with TRBD1 matching over 7 bases. Per the germline V gene, CDR1 is MGHDK and CDR2 is SYGVNS. The CDR3 loop spans 15 amino acids. Trimming removed 6 bases from V and 4 bases from J; junction bases left unmatched: 11. As DNA, the CDR3 is TGTGCCAGCAGCCCTCGTGGCAGGGGGACCTATGGCTACACCTTC. Residues: CASSPRGRGTYGYTF.

This sequence joins TRBV4-3 and TRBJ1-2, with D unclear. Trimming stripped 0 bases from V and 8 bases from J, with 13 bases between. Germline CDR1 reads LGHNA; CDR2 reads YSLEER. CDR3 length: 14 residues. CDR3 amino acids: CASSQDYGSRGYTF. For the CDR3, the DNA is TGCGCCAGCAGCCAAGATTACGGGAGTCGCGGCTACACCTTC.

The chain links TRBV5-1 to TRBJ1-2; 8 bases fit TRBD1. The germline V gene has CDR1 SGHRS and CDR2 YFSETQ. The CDR3 is made up of 16 amino acids. The trim removed 3 bases at V and 2 bases at J, leaving 9 bases unmatched. The DNA for the CDR3 is TGCGCCAGCAGCTCTGGGGGGACAGGCGAAAACTATGGCTACACCTTC. Translation gives CASSSGGTGENYGYTF. The variable domain in full, completed from reference TRBV5-1 and TRBJ1-2, reads KAGVTQTPRYLIKTRGQQVTLSCSPISGHRSVSWYQQTPGQGLQFLFEYFSETQRNKGNFPGRFSGRQFSNSRSEMNVSTLELGDSALYLCASSSGGTGENYGYTFGSGTRLTVV.

The chain is built from TRBV6-6 and TRBJ1-5; D is ambiguous. The CDR3 has 12 amino acids. In germline, CDR1 is MNHNY, CDR2 SVGAGI (reference sequence). Trimming cost V 6 bases and J 4 bases, with 7 bases left between them. CDR3 residues: CASSPTNQPQHF. CDR3 DNA: TGTGCCAGCAGCCCCACGAATCAGCCCCAGCATTTT.

J is TRBJ2-1 and V is TRBV28, with D possibly TRBD2 on 5 matching bases. Germline CDR1 is MDHEN and CDR2 is SYDVKM. CDR3 length: 15 amino acids. The ends were cut back, 1 base at V and 7 bases at J, with 14 bases in the middle. The CDR3 spells CASSLSGKRGNEQFF. CDR3 nucleotide sequence: TGTGCCAGCAGTTTATCTGGGAAACGGGGTAATGAGCAGTTCTTC.

This sequence joins TRBV7-2 and TRBJ1-4; D possibly corresponds to TRBD1 (5 bases). The CDR3 runs 14 residues. Germline assignment: CDR1 SGHTA and CDR2 FQGNSA. Trimming pared 1 base from V and 12 bases from J, leaving 15 bases between. The CDR3 DNA is TGTGCCAGCAGCTTAGACGGGACCGCGGGACAACTGTTTTTT. This encodes CASSLDGTAGQLFF.

The chain carries TRBV20-1 and TRBJ2-5; maybe TRBD1 (6 bases). Germline CDR1 is DFQATT and CDR2 is SNEGSKA (reference sequence). The CDR3 consists of 14 residues. The V end lost 7 bases, the J end lost 11 bases, and 26 bases lay between the germline ends. In nucleotides, the CDR3 is TGCAGTGGTACCCACAGGGTTGGGTTCAATGAGCAGTACTTC. Translating gives CSGTHRVGFNEQYF.

The chain recombines TRBV4-1 with TRBJ2-6; TRBD1 agrees at 9 bases. The CDR3 runs 19 residues. Germline V gene sequence: CDR1 MGHRA, CDR2 YSYEKL. With 2 bases clipped from V and 3 bases from J, the junction kept 11 bases outside the gene matches. The DNA of the CDR3 is TGCGCCAGCAGCCAAATTCCGGGACAGGGACTTTTTGGGGCCAACGTCCTGACTTTC. This translates into CASSQIPGQGLFGANVLTF.

The chain links TRBV4-1 to TRBJ1-2; tentative D call: TRBD1 (5 bases). This CDR3 is built from 15 residues. The germline V and J ends were trimmed by 4 bases and 1 base, with 13 bases remaining between them. The germline gives CDR1 MGHRA, CDR2 YSYEKL. The CDR3 bases are TGCGCCAGCAGCCCAATGGGACTGAGTAACTATGGCTACACCTTC. Translating it yields CASSPMGLSNYGYTF.

V gene TRBV18 combines with J gene TRBJ2-5, with D maybe TRBD1 (5 bases). V gave up 6 bases and J gave up 5 bases, with 16 bases separating them. Germline CDR1 and CDR2: KGHSH and LQKENI. The CDR3 covers 14 residues. The CDR3 sequence: CASSIDRIGETQYF. The DNA of the CDR3 is TGTGCCAGCTCGATCGACAGAATCGGGGAGACCCAGTACTTC.

The V and J genes are TRBV9 and TRBJ2-1, with TRBD2 identical over 11 bases. Germline CDR1 reads SGDLS; CDR2 reads YYNGEE. V trimming: 3 bases; J trimming: 4 bases; junction bases outside the gene matches: 6. The CDR3 extends over 16 amino acids. The CDR3 loop reads CASSGRLAGLYNEQFF. The CDR3 DNA is TGTGCCAGCAGCGGACGACTAGCGGGGTTATACAATGAGCAGTTCTTC. Based on the CDR3 plus reference TRBV9 and TRBJ2-1, the full variable domain is DSGVTQTPKHLITATGQRVTLRCSPRSGDLSVYWYQQSLDQGLQFLIQYYNGEERAKGNILERFSAQQFPDLHSELNLSSLELGDSALYFCASSGRLAGLYNEQFFGPGTRLTVL.

This chain connects TRBV6-5 to TRBJ2-7; D gene uncertain. The CDR3 loop spans 14 amino acids. Deletions cut 0 bases from V and 2 bases from J, with 8 bases between. The germline V gene encodes CDR1 MNHEY and CDR2 SVGAGI. CDR3 in DNA: TGTGCCAGCAGTTACTCGATACGGACCTACGAGCAGTACTTC. Translation: CASSYSIRTYEQYF.

This chain links TRBV7-9 with TRBJ2-2; a weak D match, TRBD1 (6 bases). From germline, CDR1 is SEHNR and CDR2 FQNEAQ (reference sequence). Trimming removed 5 bases at V and 3 bases at J, with 16 bases between. This CDR3 spans 16 amino acids. CDR3 region: CASSPTGKEDTGELFF. The CDR3 DNA is TGTGCCAGCAGCCCCACAGGGAAGGAGGACACCGGGGAGCTGTTTTTT.

V gene TRBV21-1 combines with J gene TRBJ2-5; TRBD1, as called in the table, went unchecked against the DNA. TRBV21-1 is given as a pseudogene. The CDR3 totals 17 residues. Here the CDR3 DNA reads TGTGCCAGCAGCAAAGGAGGAGACAGGGGATACCAAGAGACCCAGTACTTC. Translated: CASSKGGDRGYQETQYF.

This clonotype was recorded a few times. The rearrangement uses TRBV7-9 and TRBJ2-3; D remains ambiguous. The germline CDR1 and CDR2 sequences are SEHNR and FQNEAQ (reference sequence). Trimming took off 0 bases at V and 4 bases at J, with 11 bases between the two ends. This CDR3 contains 15 residues. CDR3 sequence reads: CASSLAKQSPDTQYF. The DNA for the CDR3 is TGTGCCAGCAGCTTAGCGAAACAGTCCCCAGATACGCAGTATTTT.

The chain couples TRBV27 to TRBJ2-1, with 12 bases identical to TRBD2. Germline trimming cut 1 base from V and 6 bases from J; bases unmatched to any gene: 7. This CDR3 contains 17 residues. CDR1 and CDR2 (germline): MNHEY, SMNVEV (reference sequence). The CDR3 DNA reads as TGTGCCAGCAGTTTATGGCTAGCGGGGGGGCTAGCCAATGAGCAGTTCTTC. Residues: CASSLWLAGGLANEQFF.

The table lists this clonotype with a few counts. The CDR3 DNA sequence: TGTGCCAGCAGCCATACTAGCGACGAGCAGTACTTC. Amino acid sequence: CASSHTSDEQYF. The chain joins TRBV6-6 to TRBJ2-7; TRBD2 aligns across 7 bases. J lost 5 bases, V lost 6 bases, and 4 bases had no gene match. The CDR3 sequence is 12 residues long. Germline lookup yields CDR1 MNHNY and CDR2 SVGAGI (reference sequence).

The V call is TRBV7-2, the J call TRBJ2-1; 9 bases are shared with TRBD2. Germline V CDR1 and CDR2: SGHTA, FQGNSA. The CDR3 is made up of 15 amino acids. Trimming at V came to 5 bases and at J to 5 bases, leaving 7 bases not matched to a gene. This chain's CDR3 is CASSRLAGPNNEQFF. The CDR3 DNA sequence: TGTGCCAGCAGCCGCCTAGCGGGGCCCAACAATGAGCAGTTCTTC.

CDR3 sequence (DNA): TGCAGTGCGCCCAGGGACACCAATGAGCAGTACTTC. Translation gives CSAPRDTNEQYF. V gene TRBV20-1 combines with J gene TRBJ2-5; D might be TRBD1 (6 bases). Trimming took off 6 bases at V and 11 bases at J, with 19 bases between the two ends. Per the germline V gene, CDR1 is DFQATT and CDR2 is SNEGSKA (reference sequence). The CDR3 sequence is 12 residues long.

The CDR3 region has the DNA TGTGCCAGCAGTCCCGGTGGGGTGCTCAGGTACAATGAGCAGTTCTTC. Translated: CASSPGGVLRYNEQFF. J is TRBJ2-1 and V is TRBV2; D is unresolved. Deletions cut 5 bases from V and 4 bases from J, with 18 bases between. The germline gives CDR1 SNHLY, CDR2 FYNNEI. The CDR3 has 16 amino acids.